In its sample, the clone carrying this T cell receptor (beta chain) was seen once. Its matching antigen is unknown. A TCRbeta library incorporating unique molecular identifiers was prepared. One entry per CDR3 protein, called by TCRdb with MiXCR from the PCR reads. The profile covers hundreds of thousands of distinct CDR3 sequences, with around 13% appearing a single time and 0.79% taken by the ten largest. The data originate from a study of T-cell reconstitution after alpha-beta-depleted transplantation in children. Study-level points and caveats: In patients about two months after transplant, alpha-beta T cells reportedly arose from several hundred expanded graft clones.

The clonotype was recovered from a girl aged 2 to 9 with congenital amegakaryocytic thrombocytopenia, due to receive a stem cell transplant. The sequences come from PBMCs, collected before TCRalphabeta/CD19-depleted stem cell transplant.

This CDR3 reads CSARDLGVSGYTF. The CDR3 nucleotides read TGCAGTGCTAGAGATCTAGGGGTTTCTGGCTACACCTTC. The chain links TRBV20-1 to TRBJ1-2, with D tentatively TRBD1 (5 bases). CDR3 length: 13 residues. With 0 bases removed from V and 7 bases from J, the gap between germline ends came to 12 bases. Germline loops: CDR1 DFQATT, CDR2 SNEGSKA (reference sequence).